This T cell receptor (beta chain) stems from a study of early T cells in non-severe SARS-CoV-2 infection. TCRdb fed the 5' RACE reads into MiXCR, producing one record per CDR3 protein. Of 50,000 to 55,000 distinct CDR3 sequences listed, around 10% were seen once; the top ten hold 3.5% to 5%. Losses at the gene ends were 8 bases for V and 5 bases for J; bases not matched to a gene: 15. CDR1 and CDR2 (germline): WSHSY, SAAADI. This CDR3 is 16 amino acids long. The chain carries TRBV10-2 and TRBJ2-5, with 9 bases matching TRBD2. Sequencing was done on a sample of whole blood. The receptor comes from an adult who was a healthcare worker with PCR-confirmed SARS-CoV-2 infection or an uninfected control (not recorded which). This CDR3 is CASGTTGTSMLETQYF. In DNA, the CDR3 is TGCGCCAGCGGAACCACCGGGACTAGCATGTTGGAGACCCAGTACTTC.